Only one count was recorded for the clone carrying this T cell receptor (beta chain). The antigen remains undetermined. People who had autoimmune disease history or systemic immunosuppression were excluded. The sample comes from a study of OX40 agonist ivuxolimab in advanced cancers. Whole-study context: Three patients got partial responses; one had hepatocellular carcinoma and two had cutaneous melanoma.

V was trimmed by 2 bases and J by 2 bases, leaving 22 bases between them. Germline V gene sequence: CDR1 SGHAT, CDR2 FQNNGV. This CDR3 spans 18 amino acids. Study-wide points: Relative to CD4+, CD8+ T cells held more expanded clones on average. In a subset of nonresponders, normalized T-cell clonal expansion was also low.

Clones were read by immunoSEQ multiplex PCR, and TCRdb kept only the in-frame ones, dropping some. The sample consists of around 31,000 clones, about nine tenths of them appearing once. This specimen was CD4+ or CD8+ T cells sorted from blood, taken in a trial of the OX40 agonist ivuxolimab. The gene calls are TRBV11-2 and TRBJ2-7; a possible D gene is TRBD1 (6 bases). The sequence came from an adult with an advanced solid tumor such as melanoma, head and neck, liver or kidney cancer. The CDR3 nucleotides are TGTGCCAGCAGCTTACCCTCCCCGTTTGAACAGGGAACCTACGAGCAGTACTTC. This translates into CASSLPSPFEQGTYEQYF.